The present T cell receptor (beta chain) was sequenced within a study of glioma-infiltrating T cells. Overall study findings and caveats: Tissue and blood shared very few CDR3 sequences. Gliomas, especially low-grade, showed above-expected tissue-blood divergence; non-neoplastic patients showed below.

A few counts support this clonotype. Its antigen is undetermined. The iRepertoire nested amplicon-rescue multiplex PCR amplified TCR alpha and beta CDR3s from RNA. TCRdb redid the calling of the multiplex PCR reads with MiXCR, one entry per CDR3 protein. The sample consists of roughly 350,000 distinct CDR3 sequences, roughly 41% of them appearing once. Germline V gene data show CDR1 as MDHEN and CDR2 as SYDVKM. The CDR3 runs 15 residues. V lost 4 bases, J lost 4 bases, and 6 bases stayed unmatched. This clonotype originated in a human donor with low-grade glioma or glioblastoma, undergoing nonglioma brain surgery, or in good health (not recorded which). The chain is built from TRBV28 and TRBJ2-3; 9 bases are shared with TRBD1. The sequenced sample was glioma tissue, nonneoplastic brain tissue, or PBMCs (not recorded which). CDR3 region: CASSYRDRVADTQYF. CDR3 in DNA: TGTGCCAGCAGTTACCGGGACAGGGTCGCAGATACGCAGTATTTT.